The sequence of this TCR beta chain was determined in a study of T cell responses to AZD1222 COVID-19 vaccine (dated by TCRdb to the early 2020s). Regarding the study in general: AZD1222 recipients whose second dose came at about 4 weeks and those whose second dose came at about 12 weeks were combined into one group, since spike-specific TCR depth and breadth did not differ between the two schedules. TCR sequencing covered 230 to 250 trial participants: 200 to 210 given two doses of AZD1222 and some 25 given two doses of MenACWY control vaccine. Trial participants were enrolled by age into subgroups of 18-55, 56-69 and 70-plus years, and around 140, 26 and 57 TCR-sequenced participants, respectively, were included in these subgroups.

The CDR3 regions of human TCRbeta chains were analyzed by immunosequencing. As for the authors' bioinformatics: Repertoire TCRs were checked for matches against a reference library of SARS-CoV-2-specific TCRs that had been generated using the MIRA antigen-specificity platform. Breadth was defined as the fraction of unique TCRs that were SARS-CoV-2-associated. Depth was defined as the fraction of total T cells that were SARS-CoV-2-associated. Using the MIRA data, each spike-specific TCR was mapped to the spike region that the TCR reacts to and placed in a CD4 or CD8 class. Log10-transformed breadth and depth values were compared by one-way ANOVA with Sidak's multiple comparisons tests. The clones in this table, taken by TCRdb from immuneACCESS, are in-frame only. Not every clone is retained; where verified, under half of the shortfall comes from an unresolved V gene, and the cause of the rest is unknown. The V and J calls and clone size come from that table; D and trimming were worked out from the DNA. The sample data list fewer than 130,000 clones, and around 94% of these were observed just once. Of the sample, 2% to 2.5% falls within the top ten clones.

Here V drops 4 bases and J drops 5 bases, and the junction holds 8 bases not matched to any gene. The CDR3 contains 14 residues, cysteine and phenylalanine counted. The sequence is cut down to CDR3 DNA, 42 bases in frame from base 1. The intended sense of this specimen's time point label: baseline before first vaccination. Samples from vaccinated people were obtained from the UK trials COV001 and COV002, which included a single-blind randomized controlled phase 2/3 trial of AZD1222 (ChAdOx1 nCoV-19) in healthy adults. For TCRbeta chain sequencing, PBMC samples were collected from trial participants at day 0 and at day 28 after the second dose. Results and caveats for the whole study, not just this receptor: Epitopes outside the regions mutated in the B.1.351 and B.1.1.7 variants were reportedly recognized by nearly half of the unique spike-specific TCRs. Because no day 14 peak-response samples were available, the repertoires could be characterized only after the peak T cell response. Only five or six AZD1222 recipients were SARS-CoV-2 seropositive at baseline, limiting conclusions about previously exposed vaccinees. After two AZD1222 doses, both the breadth and the depth of spike-specific TCRs were significantly higher than at day 0 and than in MenACWY recipients. Vaccine-associated CD4 TCRs spanned the whole spike protein, with dominant responses in regions 160-218 and 743-854. Participants were mostly white British and included more females than males, and it was suggested by the authors that clonal diversity may have been underestimated. In the small 56-69-year group, the increase in depth fell short of significance, most likely because of low power.

Comments on this clone: Its antigen is not yet known. No base-level quality is on record; no much larger clone is a single base apart.

This receptor was identified in an adult in good health. The source was peripheral blood, collected on day 0 of AZD1222 vaccination. The chain was built from TRBV23-1 and TRBJ2-7, with 7 bases in between that match TRBD1. TRBV23-1 belongs to the ORF category, with a function that is uncertain. The nucleotide sequence reads TGCGCCAGCAGTCCTCACAGACAGGGCAACGAGCAGTACTTC. Protein translation: CASSPHRQGNEQYF.